These T cell receptor beta chains were read from a single sample in a study of T cells after yellow fever vaccination. TCRdb processed the 5' RACE reads anew with MiXCR; each CDR3 protein has one entry. The sample gives about 310,000 distinct CDR3 sequences, 3% to 4.5% of which show up once; 20% to 30% is in the top ten. This material consisted of PBMCs, taken on the day of the yellow fever booster vaccination. These TCRs come from a man aged 18-30 years who received the YFV17D yellow fever vaccine. Both conserved end residues are part of each CDR3. Fields, in order: J gene, V gene, clone size, D gene, CDR3 protein, CDR3 DNA. A D gene is named only where the DNA matches it firmly. Some rows have no size entry. The others give once, few or many, or a class for an expanded clone.

j_gene: TRBJ2-7; v_gene: TRBV29-1; abundance: NA; d_gene: TRBD1; CDR3aa: CSVASTGGLYEQYF; CDR3nt: TGCAGCGTTGCCTCAACAGGGGGACTCTACGAGCAGTACTTC
j_gene: TRBJ1-2; v_gene: TRBV7-2; abundance: many; d_gene: TRBD1; CDR3aa: CASSSTGQVYGYTF; CDR3nt: TGTGCCAGCAGCTCGACGGGACAGGTGTATGGCTACACCTTC
j_gene: TRBJ2-1; v_gene: TRBV24-1; abundance: NA; d_gene: NA; CDR3aa: CATSTRGLSEQFF; CDR3nt: TGTGCCACCAGTACCCGTGGGCTTAGTGAGCAGTTCTTC
j_gene: TRBJ1-1; v_gene: TRBV11-1; abundance: many; d_gene: NA; CDR3aa: CASSLNGYEAFF; CDR3nt: TGTGCCAGCAGCCTGAACGGGTATGAAGCTTTCTTT
j_gene: TRBJ1-5; v_gene: TRBV27; abundance: many; d_gene: NA; CDR3aa: CASSLQGRQNQPQHF; CDR3nt: TGTGCCAGCAGTTTACAGGGAAGGCAGAATCAGCCCCAGCATTTT
j_gene: TRBJ2-5; v_gene: TRBV20-1; abundance: NA; d_gene: NA; CDR3aa: CSASGGVQETQYF; CDR3nt: TGCAGTGCTAGCGGCGGGGTTCAAGAGACCCAGTACTTC
j_gene: TRBJ1-1; v_gene: TRBV7-8; abundance: few; d_gene: NA; CDR3aa: CASSLEGDGTEAFF; CDR3nt: TGTGCCAGCAGCTTAGAAGGGGACGGGACTGAAGCTTTCTTT
j_gene: TRBJ2-2; v_gene: TRBV10-3; abundance: many; d_gene: NA; CDR3aa: CAISESSGSTGELFF; CDR3nt: TGTGCCATCAGTGAGTCGTCAGGGTCCACCGGGGAGCTGTTTTTT
j_gene: TRBJ1-5; v_gene: TRBV20-1; abundance: few; d_gene: NA; CDR3aa: CSARTYTSNQPQHF; CDR3nt: TGCAGTGCCAGGACGTACACCAGCAATCAGCCCCAGCATTTT
j_gene: TRBJ2-3; v_gene: TRBV7-7; abundance: few; d_gene: NA; CDR3aa: CASSFVETDTQYF; CDR3nt: TGTGCCAGCAGCTTCGTAGAGACAGATACGCAGTATTTT
j_gene: TRBJ2-7; v_gene: TRBV7-6; abundance: NA; d_gene: NA; CDR3aa: CASSLDDTRVEQYF; CDR3nt: TGTGCCAGCAGCTTAGATGATACAAGGGTCGAGCAGTACTTC
j_gene: TRBJ1-2; v_gene: TRBV6-2/TRBV6-3; abundance: many; d_gene: NA; CDR3aa: CASSPRPPGTYGYTF; CDR3nt: TGTGCCAGCAGTCCTAGACCCCCCGGCACCTATGGCTACACCTTC
j_gene: TRBJ2-3; v_gene: TRBV4-1; abundance: many; d_gene: TRBD2; CDR3aa: CASSLAGTSDPDTQYF; CDR3nt: TGCGCCAGCAGCCTGGCCGGGACTAGCGATCCAGATACGCAGTATTTT
j_gene: TRBJ2-2; v_gene: TRBV10-2; abundance: few; d_gene: NA; CDR3aa: CASQTATGELFF; CDR3nt: TGCGCCAGCCAGACAGCCACCGGGGAGCTGTTTTTT
j_gene: TRBJ1-5; v_gene: TRBV12-2; abundance: NA; d_gene: NA; CDR3aa: CASRYEEGVQHNQPQHF; CDR3nt: TGTGCAAGTCGCTATGAAGAGGGGGTACAGCACAATCAGCCCCAGCATTTT
j_gene: TRBJ2-5; v_gene: TRBV2; abundance: many; d_gene: NA; CDR3aa: CASSESDPAETQYF; CDR3nt: TGTGCCAGCAGTGAATCGGACCCCGCCGAGACCCAGTACTTC
j_gene: TRBJ2-5; v_gene: TRBV11-2; abundance: NA; d_gene: TRBD2; CDR3aa: CASRDGTSGVETQYF; CDR3nt: TGTGCCAGCAGGGACGGGACTAGCGGGGTAGAGACCCAGTACTTC
j_gene: TRBJ2-3; v_gene: TRBV7-2; abundance: few; d_gene: NA; CDR3aa: CASSLGLPQYF; CDR3nt: TGTGCCAGCAGCTTAGGGCTCCCGCAGTATTTT
j_gene: TRBJ2-2; v_gene: TRBV28; abundance: many; d_gene: TRBD2; CDR3aa: CASSLAGGGAGELFF; CDR3nt: TGTGCCAGCAGCCTAGCTGGCGGGGGGGCCGGGGAGCTGTTTTTT
j_gene: TRBJ2-3; v_gene: TRBV7-2; abundance: many; d_gene: TRBD2; CDR3aa: CASSLEVGVAGSTDTQYF; CDR3nt: TGTGCCAGCAGCTTAGAGGTTGGGGTAGCGGGTTCCACAGATACGCAGTATTTT
j_gene: TRBJ1-2; v_gene: TRBV5-1; abundance: NA; d_gene: NA; CDR3aa: CASSLAGGQQGYTF; CDR3nt: TGCGCCAGCAGCTTGGCCGGTGGTCAACAGGGCTACACCTTC
j_gene: TRBJ2-6; v_gene: TRBV5-1; abundance: NA; d_gene: TRBD1; CDR3aa: CASSLFPGQGISGANVLTF; CDR3nt: TGCGCCAGCAGCTTGTTTCCGGGACAGGGAATTTCTGGGGCCAACGTCCTGACTTTC
j_gene: TRBJ1-2; v_gene: TRBV7-9; abundance: few; d_gene: TRBD1; CDR3aa: CASSGQGGVNYGYTF; CDR3nt: TGTGCCAGCAGCGGCCAGGGGGGAGTAAACTATGGCTACACCTTC
j_gene: TRBJ2-5; v_gene: TRBV27; abundance: many; d_gene: TRBD1; CDR3aa: CASSIHRGWETQYF; CDR3nt: TGTGCCAGCAGTATCCACAGGGGGTGGGAGACCCAGTACTTC
j_gene: TRBJ2-5; v_gene: TRBV12-3/TRBV12-4; abundance: many; d_gene: NA; CDR3aa: CASSLEGLPQETQYF; CDR3nt: TGTGCCAGCAGTTTAGAGGGACTCCCACAAGAGACCCAGTACTTC
j_gene: TRBJ2-5; v_gene: TRBV4-1; abundance: few; d_gene: NA; CDR3aa: CASSPRTERETQYF; CDR3nt: TGCGCCAGCAGCCCGCGGACTGAGAGGGAGACCCAGTACTTC
j_gene: TRBJ1-2; v_gene: TRBV6-2/TRBV6-3; abundance: few; d_gene: NA; CDR3aa: CASSVWGYGYTF; CDR3nt: TGTGCCAGCAGCGTGTGGGGCTATGGCTACACCTTC
j_gene: TRBJ2-1; v_gene: TRBV24-1; abundance: many; d_gene: TRBD1; CDR3aa: CATSDTGTGENEQFF; CDR3nt: TGTGCCACCAGTGATACCGGGACAGGGGAAAATGAGCAGTTCTTC
j_gene: TRBJ2-1; v_gene: TRBV20-1; abundance: many; d_gene: NA; CDR3aa: CSARPGVVNEQFF; CDR3nt: TGCAGTGCTAGACCGGGTGTTGTGAATGAGCAGTTCTTC
j_gene: TRBJ2-5; v_gene: TRBV5-5; abundance: NA; d_gene: NA; CDR3aa: CASSFHETQYF; CDR3nt: TGTGCCAGCAGCTTTCATGAGACCCAGTACTTC
j_gene: TRBJ1-3; v_gene: TRBV4-3; abundance: few; d_gene: TRBD1; CDR3aa: CASSQNPRQGSVRNTIYF; CDR3nt: TGCGCCAGCAGCCAAAATCCCCGACAGGGAAGCGTAAGAAACACCATATATTTT
j_gene: TRBJ1-5; v_gene: TRBV6-2/TRBV6-3; abundance: many; d_gene: NA; CDR3aa: CASSFLFQPQHF; CDR3nt: TGTGCCAGCAGTTTCTTATTTCAGCCCCAGCATTTT
j_gene: TRBJ2-1; v_gene: TRBV20-1; abundance: many; d_gene: NA; CDR3aa: CSARAISWKSSYNEQFF; CDR3nt: TGCAGTGCTAGAGCCATAAGCTGGAAGAGCTCCTACAATGAGCAGTTCTTC
j_gene: TRBJ2-1; v_gene: TRBV5-1; abundance: many; d_gene: TRBD2; CDR3aa: CASSFSGGANEQFF; CDR3nt: TGCGCCAGCAGCTTTAGCGGGGGGGCGAATGAGCAGTTCTTC
j_gene: TRBJ2-1; v_gene: TRBV19; abundance: NA; d_gene: NA; CDR3aa: CASSISGGRGNEQFF; CDR3nt: TGTGCCAGTAGTATCTCGGGGGGCCGGGGCAATGAGCAGTTCTTC
j_gene: TRBJ2-7; v_gene: TRBV29-1; abundance: NA; d_gene: TRBD1; CDR3aa: CSVWGTDFYEQYF; CDR3nt: TGCAGCGTTTGGGGGACAGACTTCTACGAGCAGTACTTC
j_gene: TRBJ2-5; v_gene: TRBV5-1; abundance: many; d_gene: NA; CDR3aa: CASSLETGYQETQYF; CDR3nt: TGCGCCAGCAGCTTGGAAACAGGGTACCAAGAGACCCAGTACTTC
j_gene: TRBJ2-3; v_gene: TRBV5-1; abundance: many; d_gene: TRBD1; CDR3aa: CASSDRGIDTQYF; CDR3nt: TGCGCCAGCAGCGACAGGGGTATAGATACGCAGTATTTT
j_gene: TRBJ2-3; v_gene: TRBV7-9; abundance: many; d_gene: TRBD2; CDR3aa: CASSSTLAGGDTDTQYF; CDR3nt: TGTGCCAGCAGCTCGACCTTAGCGGGGGGGGACACAGATACGCAGTATTTT
j_gene: TRBJ1-5; v_gene: TRBV5-6; abundance: many; d_gene: NA; CDR3aa: CASSSNGGWNQPQHF; CDR3nt: TGTGCCAGCAGCTCGAACGGCGGGTGGAATCAGCCCCAGCATTTT
j_gene: TRBJ1-1; v_gene: TRBV20-1; abundance: few; d_gene: NA; CDR3aa: CSASYTEAFF; CDR3nt: TGCAGTGCTAGCTACACTGAAGCTTTCTTT
j_gene: TRBJ2-3; v_gene: TRBV4-2; abundance: many; d_gene: TRBD2; CDR3aa: CASRLRLAGDHTQYF; CDR3nt: TGTGCCAGCAGACTACGACTAGCGGGGGACCATACGCAGTATTTT
j_gene: TRBJ1-5; v_gene: TRBV7-2; abundance: many; d_gene: NA; CDR3aa: CASSLQGRSPQHF; CDR3nt: TGTGCCAGCAGCTTACAGGGGAGGTCGCCCCAGCATTTT
j_gene: TRBJ2-1; v_gene: TRBV7-2; abundance: few; d_gene: TRBD2; CDR3aa: CASSSYVTSGEQFF; CDR3nt: TGTGCCAGCAGCTCCTATGTGACTAGCGGGGAGCAGTTCTTC
j_gene: TRBJ2-5; v_gene: TRBV4-3; abundance: many; d_gene: TRBD2; CDR3aa: CASSQRTSGGQETQYF; CDR3nt: TGCGCCAGCAGCCAAAGGACTAGCGGGGGTCAAGAGACCCAGTACTTC
j_gene: TRBJ2-5; v_gene: TRBV12-3/TRBV12-4; abundance: many; d_gene: TRBD1; CDR3aa: CASSDGQGQETQYF; CDR3nt: TGTGCCAGCAGCGATGGACAGGGTCAAGAGACCCAGTACTTC
j_gene: TRBJ1-5; v_gene: TRBV27; abundance: few; d_gene: NA; CDR3aa: CASSFASGSYSNQPQHF; CDR3nt: TGTGCCAGCAGTTTCGCCAGCGGGAGTTATAGCAATCAGCCCCAGCATTTT
j_gene: TRBJ1-2; v_gene: TRBV24-1; abundance: many; d_gene: NA; CDR3aa: CATSDAHYGYTF; CDR3nt: TGTGCCACCAGTGATGCTCACTATGGCTACACCTTC
j_gene: TRBJ2-5; v_gene: TRBV7-8; abundance: NA; d_gene: TRBD1; CDR3aa: CASSLTTRGRGRETQYF; CDR3nt: TGTGCCAGCAGCTTAACTACCCGGGGCAGGGGGCGGGAGACCCAGTACTTC
j_gene: TRBJ1-2; v_gene: TRBV30; abundance: NA; d_gene: NA; CDR3aa: CAWSGGFIYGYTF; CDR3nt: TGTGCCTGGAGTGGAGGTTTTATCTATGGCTACACCTTC
j_gene: TRBJ2-4; v_gene: TRBV20-1; abundance: many; d_gene: NA; CDR3aa: CSAGGGFLNIQYF; CDR3nt: TGCAGTGCAGGGGGGGGGTTTCTAAACATTCAGTACTTC
j_gene: TRBJ2-2; v_gene: TRBV4-3; abundance: few; d_gene: NA; CDR3aa: CASSQEPGAANTGELFF; CDR3nt: TGCGCCAGCAGCCAAGAGCCGGGGGCCGCGAACACCGGGGAGCTGTTTTTT
j_gene: TRBJ1-6; v_gene: TRBV7-2; abundance: NA; d_gene: NA; CDR3aa: CASSPNPDSAYNSPLHF; CDR3nt: TGTGCCAGCAGCCCCAATCCGGACAGTGCCTATAATTCACCCCTCCACTTT
j_gene: TRBJ2-3; v_gene: TRBV5-1; abundance: many; d_gene: NA; CDR3aa: CASSLEENTDTQYF; CDR3nt: TGCGCCAGCAGCTTGGAGGAAAACACAGATACGCAGTATTTT
j_gene: TRBJ1-1; v_gene: TRBV20-1; abundance: few; d_gene: TRBD1; CDR3aa: CSAGDSQGTEAFF; CDR3nt: TGCAGTGCGGGGGACAGCCAGGGCACTGAAGCTTTCTTT